The entry below gives a single T cell receptor beta chain sequence along with its context. Its matching antigen is unknown. The PCR employed 60 Vbeta primers together with 13 Jbeta primers. Some clones are missing from TCRdb's copy, which holds only in-frame ones; the method was immunoSEQ multiplex PCR. The sample records some 130,000 clones, 79% being singletons. The entry originates in a study of cytomegalovirus exposure and HLA in healthy donors. Study at large: Earlier work reported 117 million unique TCR beta sequences from roughly 180 million T cells. Whole-study results and caveats: Beyond CMV serostatus, there was no information to go on about immune exposure. In a later analysis, several top co-occurrence clusters appeared linked to parvovirus B19, influenza, CMV and Epstein-Barr virus. TCR association rates varied by HLA locus in a later analysis, with DRB1 highest and HLA-C lowest.

Germline-derived CDR1 and CDR2 are MNHEY and SMNVEV (reference sequence). There are 17 residues in the CDR3. Trimming took 6 bases from V and 0 from J, leaving 15 bases between them. The sequenced material came from PBMCs. The rearrangement uses TRBV27 and TRBJ2-6, with a tentative D call TRBD1 (5 bases). The receptor was isolated from a man in his forties in good health and CMV-seropositive. The DNA of the CDR3 is TGTGCCAGCAGGGCCCCAGGGATCCCCTCTGGGGCCAACGTCCTGACTTTC. Residues: CASRAPGIPSGANVLTF.